Listed below are T cell receptor beta chains from one sample, sequenced in a study of T cell repertoires in cytomegalovirus infection. Each CDR3 protein gets one entry after TCRdb re-called the reads with MiXCR. The top ten clones hold under 30% of a sample with over 150,000 distinct CDR3 sequences, approximately 18% of them seen once. The sequenced material came from CD8+ T cells from PBMCs. All receptors derive from a human donor in good health (CMV status not recorded). Some clones in this sample may be carry-over from other donors' samples. The CDR3 runs from the conserved cysteine through the conserved F or W. A D gene is named only where the DNA matches it firmly.

TRBV27 | - | CASSLYGGGGNTIYF
TRBV28 | TRBD1 | CASTLGQGVDEQYF
TRBV7-2 | - | CASSFPDREQYF
TRBV7-9 | TRBD1 | CASSSWTGQETQYF
TRBV7-2 | TRBD1 | CASSFDRVYNEQFF
TRBV28 | - | CASSPYAVNTEAFF
TRBV5-6 | - | CASSLGGGAYYEQYF
TRBV7-9 | TRBD1 | CASSLRDSANTGELFF
TRBV7-2 | TRBD2 | CASSPRGLAEYPYEQYF
TRBV6-2/TRBV6-3 | - | CASSPGIPEAFF
TRBV12-3/TRBV12-4 | TRBD2 | CASSPRLARGNEQFF
TRBV7-6 | TRBD1 | CASSSSGTGPNEQFF
TRBV4-2 | - | CASSLHLNTEAFF
TRBV7-2 | - | CASSFRQSEANVLTF
TRBV12-3/TRBV12-4 | - | CARRGRRWYPYYEQYF
TRBV4-1 | - | CASSQVRVANTEAFF
TRBV14 | - | CASRQTSNTGELFF
TRBV20-1 | - | CSARFPRGGFNTEAFF
TRBV20-1 | TRBD2 | CSASELAEMYNEQFF
TRBV28 | - | CASRWATEAFF
TRBV19 | TRBD1 | CASTSLQGASGEAFF
TRBV12-3/TRBV12-4 | TRBD1 | CASSGDRDSHGYTF
TRBV10-3 | - | CAIREYTEAFF
TRBV28 | - | CASSFSGGRALYGYTF
TRBV6-2/TRBV6-3 | - | CASSLRRIHEQFF
TRBV5-1 | - | CASSGGPGSDEQFF
TRBV5-5 | TRBD2 | CASSAGLAGVSYEQYF
TRBV12-3/TRBV12-4 | - | CASRLRPDTQYF
TRBV14 | - | CASREDGNTEAFF
TRBV12-3/TRBV12-4 | - | CASSSLDSYEQYF
TRBV28 | - | CASSLSLGSQETQYF
TRBV6-6 | - | CASSYSGSSGNTIYF
TRBV6-1 | TRBD2 | CASSDRDRASGVRRGTDTQYF
TRBV6-2/TRBV6-3 | - | CASSWPGDTQYF
TRBV19 | - | CASSIPGNSLTEAFF
TRBV12-3/TRBV12-4 | TRBD1 | CASSSIPGGSLYGYTF
TRBV7-6 | TRBD2 | CASSLRAGAPSSYEQYF
TRBV11-3 | TRBD1 | CASSYKQGEDTGELFF
TRBV27 | - | CASSFGQPKAKNIQYF
TRBV7-9 | - | CAIYSSGGYGYTF
TRBV6-2/TRBV6-3 | - | CASSYAANNEQFF
TRBV7-6 | TRBD2 | CASTGRRSGVETQYF
TRBV27 | TRBD1 | CASSPPETGLTYNEQFF
TRBV7-2 | - | CASSPNMNSGNTEAFF
TRBV28 | - | CASRSGPPTNEKLFF
TRBV15 | TRBD1 | CATSRDLGQGKDGYTF
TRBV4-1 | TRBD2 | CASSQDQAGEVLETQYF
TRBV7-9 | TRBD2 | CASSLRASGPTDTQYF
TRBV6-5 | TRBD1 | CASSYSLGGDHTDTQYF
TRBV5-5 | - | CASTWWAGSTEAFF